The clone carrying this T cell receptor (beta chain) appeared many times. The data were taken from a study of T cells after yellow fever vaccination. The wider study: The authors prepared low-cell-number fractions using SMART-Seq v4 Ultra Low Input.

TCRdb recomputed calls from the 5' RACE reads with MiXCR, one row per CDR3 protein. The table shows around 340,000 distinct CDR3 sequences, with under 15% occurring only once. The receptor's source is a young man who received the YFV17D yellow fever vaccine. Sequenced here: CD4+ T cells sorted from PBMCs, sampled 15 days after the yellow fever booster vaccination.

As DNA, the CDR3 is TGTGCCAGCAGCCAATTCATAGCCGCCGGGGAGCTGTTTTTT. Translating gives CASSQFIAAGELFF. This chain connects TRBV3-1 to TRBJ2-2; D ambiguous. Germline assignment: CDR1 LGHDT and CDR2 YNNKEL (reference sequence). V was clipped by 2 bases and J by 6 bases, with 10 bases between them. The CDR3 is 14 residues long. The variable domain in full, completed from reference TRBV3-1 and TRBJ2-2, reads DTAVSQTPKYLVTQMGNDKSIKCEQNLGHDTMYWYKQDSKKFLKIMFSYNNKELIINETVPNRFSPKSPDKAHLNLHINSLELGDSAVYFCASSQFIAAGELFFGEGSRLTVL.